This TCR beta chain was obtained from a study of spatial heterogeneity in lung cancer. Time point in this sample: sample taken at primary tumor resection. Unsorted tumor, nontumor lung tissue or cryopreserved PBMC supplied the whole RNA. Between the trimmed V and J ends, which lost 1 base and 5 bases, there was a span of 6 bases. The CDR3 contains 11 residues. CDR1 and CDR2 (germline): GTSNPN, SVGIG (reference sequence). In this sample, this clonotype turned up many times. TCRdb re-called the 5' RACE reads through MiXCR, storing one row per CDR3 protein. The sample consists of tens of thousands of distinct CDR3 sequences, 4% to 6% of them appearing once.

The input for sequencing was PBMCs, taken at surgery. The chain uses TRBV30 and TRBJ2-7, with D unresolved. This sequence originates from a female donor with early-stage non-small cell lung cancer. CDR3 amino acids: CAWSGLNEQYF. The CDR3 DNA is TGTGCCTGGAGTGGTCTAAACGAGCAGTACTTC.